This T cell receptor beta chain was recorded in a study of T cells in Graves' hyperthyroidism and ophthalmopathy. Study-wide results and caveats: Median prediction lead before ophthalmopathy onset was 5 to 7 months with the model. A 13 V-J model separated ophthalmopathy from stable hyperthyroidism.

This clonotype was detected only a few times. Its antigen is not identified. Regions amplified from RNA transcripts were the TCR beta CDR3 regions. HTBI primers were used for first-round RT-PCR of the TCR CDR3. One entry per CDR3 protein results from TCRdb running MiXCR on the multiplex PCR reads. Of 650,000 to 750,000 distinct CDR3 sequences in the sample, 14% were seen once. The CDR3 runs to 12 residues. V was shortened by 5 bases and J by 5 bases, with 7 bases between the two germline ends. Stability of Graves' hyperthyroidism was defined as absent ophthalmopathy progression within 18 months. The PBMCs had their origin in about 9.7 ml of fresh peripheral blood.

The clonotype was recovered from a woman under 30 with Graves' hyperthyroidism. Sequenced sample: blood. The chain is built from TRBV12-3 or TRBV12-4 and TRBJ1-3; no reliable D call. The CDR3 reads CASSSYRNTIYF. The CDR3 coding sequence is TGTGCCAGCAGTAGCTACAGAAACACCATATATTTT.